This TCR beta chain was sequenced during a study of blood T cell repertoires in COVID-19. This table comes from immunoSEQ multiplex PCR, and its TCRdb copy is limited to in-frame clones, with some not included. In the table there are about 230,000 clones, approximately 80% of which are singletons. Germline V gives CDR1 SGHRS, CDR2 YFSETQ. The CDR3 has 15 residues. V lost 4 bases to trimming and J lost 7 bases; unmatched junction nucleotides: 7. The V call is TRBV5-1, the J call TRBJ2-1; 11 positions agree with TRBD2. What was sequenced was peripheral blood. The TCR originated in a man aged 40-55 years with acute or convalescent COVID-19. The CDR3 region has the DNA TGCGCCAGCAGCCAACTAGCGGGGGTGTTGAATGAGCAGTTCTTC. This encodes CASSQLAGVLNEQFF.